The 25 T cell receptor beta chains below come from one sample, sequenced in a study of shared clonotypes between healthy human individuals. Clones were read by immunoSEQ multiplex PCR, and TCRdb kept only the in-frame ones, dropping some. The repertoire includes 2 million to 3 million clones, 90% to 95% of them detected once, and about 0.13% sits in the top ten. Sample: naive CD4+ T cells sorted from blood. Described subset: CD45RA+ positively selected. The receptors here all came from a man younger than 35 in good health.

The V and J genes are TRBV25-1 and TRBJ2-3; a possible D gene is TRBD2 (6 bases). Trimming took off 1 base at V and 3 bases at J, with 14 bases between the two ends. CDR1 MGHDK and CDR2 SYGVNS come from the germline V gene. This CDR3 is 16 amino acids long. Here the CDR3 reads CASSEWGVRETDTQYF. CDR3 coding DNA: TGTGCCAGCAGTGAATGGGGGGTGAGGGAGACAGATACGCAGTATTTT.

The chain carries TRBV2 and TRBJ2-3; D is unresolved. The CDR3 is made up of 14 amino acids. Germline values: CDR1 SNHLY, CDR2 FYNNEI. Trimming left V 6 bases short and J 1 base short, with 11 bases between. CDR3 coding DNA: TGTGCCAGCAGGGAAATGTCGGGCACAGATACGCAGTATTTT. Its translation is CASREMSGTDTQYF.

The genes are TRBV4-1 and TRBJ2-1; no clear D gene. Trimming shortened V by 1 base and J by 0 bases, and 7 bases separated the two germline ends. The germline gives CDR1 MGHRA, CDR2 YSYEKL. This CDR3 comprises 15 residues. CDR3 region: CASSQGRISYNEQFF. The CDR3 bases are TGCGCCAGCAGCCAAGGAAGGATCTCCTACAATGAGCAGTTCTTC.

This clone has just one count. Other DNA sequences in the same sample also yield this CDR3. The V and J genes are TRBV6-5 and TRBJ2-5; unclear D gene. Trimming took off 0 bases at V and 6 bases at J, with 5 bases between the two ends. This CDR3 has 12 amino acids. Germline V CDR1 and CDR2: MNHEY, SVGAGI. This CDR3 is CASSYSGKTQYF. CDR3 bases: TGTGCCAGCAGTTACTCGGGGAAGACCCAGTACTTC.

The genes are TRBV7-3 and TRBJ1-1; D gene uncertain. CDR1 SGHTA and CDR2 FQGTGA come from the germline V gene. This CDR3 region has 15 residues. Trimming removed 7 bases at V and 1 base at J, with 16 bases between. The CDR3, as DNA: TGTGCCAGCAAATACGTGGGCAGGAAGAACACTGAAGCTTTCTTT. Residues: CASKYVGRKNTEAFF.

The chain uses TRBV19 and TRBJ2-2; 8 bases align to TRBD1. The CDR3 loop spans 14 amino acids. Germline lookup yields CDR1 LNHDA and CDR2 SQIVND (reference sequence). CDR3 sequence reads: CAVAGQANTGELFF. In nucleotides, the CDR3 is TGTGCTGTTGCGGGACAGGCAAACACCGGGGAGCTGTTTTTT.

The chain recombines TRBV10-3 with TRBJ1-1, with D possibly TRBD1 on 6 matching bases. V shed 6 bases and J shed 7 bases, with 9 bases lying between them. The germline CDR1 and CDR2 sequences are ENHRY and SYGVKD. The length of the CDR3 is 11 residues. The CDR3, as DNA: TGTGCCATCAGGGTGGACAGTGAAGCTTTCTTT. Translation gives CAIRVDSEAFF.

Of note for this clone: This sample also contains other DNA sequences that code for the same CDR3. The CDR3 protein is CASSLVAGGPADTQYF. The CDR3 region has the DNA TGCGCCAGCAGCTTGGTAGCGGGAGGGCCCGCAGATACGCAGTATTTT. The chain combines TRBV5-1 with TRBJ2-3; 11 bases agree with TRBD2. This CDR3 contains 16 residues. Trimming cost V 0 bases and J 4 bases; bases outside gene matches: 4. Germline values: CDR1 SGHRS, CDR2 YFSETQ.

This clone appeared a single time. This sample also contains other DNA sequences that code for the same CDR3. The V call is TRBV10-3, the J call TRBJ1-1, with D maybe TRBD1 (6 bases). The ends were cut back, 3 bases at V and 1 base at J, with 9 bases in the middle. Germline values: CDR1 ENHRY, CDR2 SYGVKD. This CDR3 spans 14 amino acids. The CDR3 spells CAISEGQKNTEAFF. The CDR3 nucleotides are TGTGCCATCAGTGAAGGACAGAAGAACACTGAAGCTTTCTTT.

Turning to this clone: Different DNA sequences within this sample yield the same CDR3. The V and J genes are TRBV5-1 and TRBJ1-3; D uncertain. CDR3 size: 15 residues. Trimming shortened V by 4 bases and J by 0 bases, and 11 bases separated the two germline ends. Germline loops: CDR1 SGHRS, CDR2 YFSETQ. CDR3: CASSPGSSSGNTIYF. The CDR3 coding sequence is TGCGCCAGCAGCCCGGGGTCGAGCTCTGGAAACACCATATATTTT.

The rearrangement uses TRBV11-2 and TRBJ2-7; D is unresolved. Germline assignment: CDR1 SGHAT and CDR2 FQNNGV. The V end was cut by 5 bases, the J end by 0 bases, with 8 bases between. CDR3 size: 13 residues. The CDR3 DNA follows: TGTGCCAGCAGCCCCCGTTACTCCTACGAGCAGTACTTC. Protein product: CASSPRYSYEQYF.

The CDR3: CASTPAGFLNTEAFF. DNA for the CDR3: TGTGCCAGCACCCCGGCAGGTTTCCTGAACACTGAAGCTTTCTTT. The rearrangement uses TRBV7-2 and TRBJ1-1; D call uncertain. Looked up from germline, CDR1 is SGHTA and CDR2 is FQGNSA. Trimming took off 7 bases at V and 0 bases at J, with 15 bases between the two ends. The length of the CDR3 is 15 residues.

The rearrangement joins TRBV9 to TRBJ2-5, with D possibly being TRBD1 (6 bases). The germline V and J ends were trimmed by 0 bases and 7 bases, with 13 bases remaining between them. This CDR3 has 14 amino acids. Germline V lookup: CDR1 SGDLS, CDR2 YYNGEE. The CDR3 loop reads CASSVGQDIGTQYF. In DNA, the CDR3 is TGTGCCAGCAGCGTAGGACAGGACATCGGGACCCAGTACTTC.

The chain carries TRBV10-1 and TRBJ2-1, with 8 bases aligning to TRBD1. The V gene's germline CDR1 is WNHNN and CDR2 SYGVQD (reference sequence). CDR3 length: 16 amino acids. V trimming: 5 bases; J trimming: 2 bases; junction bases outside the gene matches: 8. Here the CDR3 reads CASSLTRTGPYNEQFF. DNA of the CDR3: TGCGCCAGCAGTCTTACCAGGACAGGGCCCTACAATGAGCAGTTCTTC.

The chain combines TRBV29-1 with TRBJ2-5, with 12 bases lining up with TRBD2. The CDR3 runs 15 residues. Losses at the gene ends were 2 bases for V and 4 bases for J; bases not matched to a gene: 5. The germline CDR1 and CDR2 sequences are SQVTM and ANQGSEA. CDR3 in amino acids: CSVELAGGLGETQYF. DNA of the CDR3: TGCAGCGTTGAACTAGCGGGAGGGCTCGGAGAGACCCAGTACTTC.

The V gene is TRBV7-8, the J gene TRBJ2-7, with D possibly being TRBD1 (6 bases). CDR1 is SGHVS and CDR2 is FQNEAQ in the germline V gene. The CDR3 has 14 residues. The V gene lost 2 bases and the J gene lost 3 bases, with 11 bases spanning the gap. In DNA form, the CDR3 reads TGTGCCAGCAGCTTAACACGGGACAACTACGAGCAGTACTTC. It encodes CASSLTRDNYEQYF.

The chain couples TRBV27 to TRBJ2-5, with D possibly TRBD2 on 5 matching bases. CDR3 length: 14 residues. Trimming removed 5 bases at V and 5 bases at J, with 15 bases between. The germline CDR1 and CDR2 sequences are MNHEY and SMNVEV (reference sequence). CDR3 bases: TGTGCCAGCAGTCCGAGGGCCTTATGGGAGACCCAGTACTTC. It yields the protein CASSPRALWETQYF.

The chain joins TRBV30 to TRBJ2-5, with TRBD2 matching over 8 bases. There are 15 residues in the CDR3. With 4 bases clipped from V and 3 bases from J, the junction kept 10 bases outside the gene matches. Germline CDR1 reads GTSNPN; CDR2 reads SVGIG (reference sequence). CDR3 bases: TGTGCCTGGAATCTTGACGGGAGGGCCGAAGAGACCCAGTACTTC. Its protein product is CAWNLDGRAEETQYF. The full variable domain, its missing parts supplied by reference TRBV30 and TRBJ2-5, is SQTIHQWPATLVQPVGSPLSLECTVEGTSNPNLYWYRQAAGRGLQLLFYSVGIGQISSEVPQNLSASRPQDRQFILSSKKLLLSDSGFYLCAWNLDGRAEETQYFGPGTRLLVL.

The chain carries TRBV7-9 and TRBJ2-5; unclear D gene. The V gene lost 2 bases and the J gene lost 5 bases, with 9 bases spanning the gap. CDR1 SEHNR and CDR2 FQNEAQ come from the germline V gene (reference sequence). This CDR3 comprises 13 residues. The CDR3 DNA follows: TGTGCCAGCAGCTTAAGGCCTAGTGAGACCCAGTACTTC. Protein product: CASSLRPSETQYF.

V gene TRBV6-6 combines with J gene TRBJ2-1; 8 bases fit TRBD2. This CDR3 has 15 amino acids. Germline trimming cut 4 bases from V and 7 bases from J; bases unmatched to any gene: 9. Per the germline V gene, CDR1 is MNHNY and CDR2 is SVGAGI (reference sequence). As DNA, the CDR3 is TGTGCCAGCAGTTCTCCGGGACTAGGTTTGAATGAGCAGTTCTTC. This codes for CASSSPGLGLNEQFF.

The CDR3: CASTFRDGYYEQYF. Written as DNA, the CDR3 is TGTGCCAGCACCTTCCGGGACGGCTACTACGAGCAGTACTTC. The V call is TRBV6-5, the J call TRBJ2-7; possibly TRBD1 or TRBD2 for D (5 bases each). The CDR3 has 14 amino acids. CDR1 is MNHEY, CDR2 SVGAGI, per germline. With 7 bases removed from V and 3 bases from J, the gap between germline ends came to 16 bases.

The chain is built from TRBV5-1 and TRBJ1-3; no definite D call. CDR1 and CDR2 (germline): SGHRS, YFSETQ. This CDR3 spans 14 amino acids. Trimming took off 3 bases at V and 3 bases at J, with 10 bases between the two ends. The CDR3 DNA reads as TGCGCCAGCAGCTCTGGGAACATTGGAAACACCATATATTTT. Translating it yields CASSSGNIGNTIYF.

This chain links TRBV29-1 with TRBJ2-2; no reliable D call. The ends were cut back, 7 bases at V and 6 bases at J, with 9 bases in the middle. CDR3 length: 11 residues. The germline V gene encodes CDR1 SQVTM and CDR2 ANQGSEA. CDR3 sequence (DNA): TGCAGCGGGGGATTAGCCGGGGAGCTGTTTTTT. Its protein is CSGGLAGELFF.

This sequence joins TRBV6-1 and TRBJ2-3; a possible D gene is TRBD2 (5 bases). This CDR3 spans 13 amino acids. V lost 8 bases and J lost 1, with 10 bases in between. The germline V gene encodes CDR1 MNHNS and CDR2 SASEGT. CDR3 amino acids: CASGADRTDTQYF. The CDR3 DNA reads as TGTGCCAGCGGAGCGGATCGCACAGATACGCAGTATTTT.

This clone was recorded once. The chain combines TRBV7-2 with TRBJ2-1; 7 nucleotides match TRBD1. CDR1 and CDR2 from the germline V gene are SGHTA and FQGNSA. The CDR3 is 15 amino acids. With 5 bases clipped from V and 5 bases from J, the junction kept 9 bases outside the gene matches. Written as DNA, the CDR3 is TGTGCCAGCAGCCGCGCCCTGACAGGGCACAATGAGCAGTTCTTC. As protein: CASSRALTGHNEQFF. Full variable domain (missing parts from reference TRBV7-2 and TRBJ2-1): GAGVSQSPSNKVTEKGKDVELRCDPISGHTALYWYRQSLGQGLEFLIYFQGNSAPDKSGLPSDRFSAERTGGSVSTLTIQRTQQEDSAVYLCASSRALTGHNEQFFGPGTRLTVL.